The clone carrying this T cell receptor (beta chain) was seen more than once but under ten times. Its antigen is currently unknown. The CDR3 is 11 residues long. The germline gives CDR1 SGHKS, CDR2 YYEKEE (reference sequence). The ends were cut back, 4 bases at V and 6 bases at J, with 6 bases in the middle. CMV status came from CD4+ IFNgamma after overnight CMV lysate stimulation. Two oligonucleotides, mixed equimolar, formed the beta constant-region primer covering TRBC1 and TRBC2. The ligated cDNA underwent four PCR rounds using SP2 and nested alpha and beta constant-region primers. Each CDR3 protein is one row after TCRdb ran MiXCR on the UMI-ligation and nested PCR reads. This sample carries 130,000 to 150,000 distinct CDR3 sequences, approximately 22% of them seen once, and the ten largest clones take roughly 0.1%. The data derive from a study of naive and memory T cell subsets. General study findings and limits: Over 85% of naive TCR sequences appeared only once, unlike memory subsets. Possibly reflecting memory cells re-expressing CD45RA, a few larger clonotypes occurred in naive repertoires, especially CD8.

The TCR sequence derives from a human donor in good health. Sequenced input: naive CD4+ T cells from blood. This chain links TRBV5-5 with TRBJ2-3; D is undetermined. This CDR3 reads CASSPVDTQYF. The CDR3 coding sequence is TGTGCCAGCAGCCCCGTTGATACGCAGTATTTT.